This entry lists 29 T cell receptor beta chains sequenced from one sample in a study of cytomegalovirus exposure and HLA in healthy donors. This PCR relied on a set of 60 Vbeta primers and 13 Jbeta primers. Produced via immunoSEQ multiplex PCR; TCRdb's table is partial and in-frame only. The repertoire has around 130,000 clones, less than 85% of them found once; the top ten carry around 2.5%. The sequenced sample was PBMCs. Receptors were obtained from a man younger than 40 in good health and CMV-seronegative.

This sequence joins TRBV7-3 and TRBJ2-2; TRBD2 matches at 8 bases. Germline assignment: CDR1 SGHTA and CDR2 FQGTGA. The trim removed 2 bases at V and 4 bases at J, leaving 3 bases unmatched. The CDR3 has 15 amino acids. As DNA, the CDR3 is TGTGCCAGCAGCTTAGACGGGAGGGGCACCGGGGAGCTGTTTTTT. The encoded protein is CASSLDGRGTGELFF.

The chain recombines TRBV28 with TRBJ2-3, with D possibly matching TRBD2 (5 bases). The CDR3 is made up of 15 amino acids. The V and J ends lost 2 bases and 8 bases respectively, with 17 bases between them. The germline CDR1 and CDR2 sequences are MDHEN and SYDVKM. Written as DNA, the CDR3 is TGTGCCAGCAGTTTAAGGGTCCGAGCGGATGTTACGCAGTATTTT. Encoded protein: CASSLRVRADVTQYF.

The chain combines TRBV18 with TRBJ2-3; a weak D match, TRBD1 (5 bases). The V gene lost 1 base and the J gene lost 0 bases, with 8 bases spanning the gap. The CDR3 extends over 15 amino acids. The germline CDR1 and CDR2 sequences are KGHSH and LQKENI. This CDR3 reads CASSPRRTSTDTQYF. The CDR3 DNA reads TGTGCCAGCTCACCACGGCGGACAAGCACAGATACGCAGTATTTT.

The V and J genes are TRBV9 and TRBJ2-7, with TRBD2 matching 9 bases. Germline values: CDR1 SGDLS, CDR2 YYNGEE. CDR3 length: 19 amino acids. Germline trimming cut 0 bases from V and 4 bases from J; bases unmatched to any gene: 17. In DNA, the CDR3 is TGTGCCAGCAGCGTAGGAATAGCGGGAGCTCAGGGTATAGTGTACGAGCAGTACTTC. It specifies CASSVGIAGAQGIVYEQYF.

This chain uses TRBV4-2 with TRBJ2-7, with 8 bases matching TRBD1. This CDR3 region has 16 residues. The V gene's germline CDR1 is LGHNA and CDR2 YNFKEQ. Trimming removed 0 bases from V and 3 bases from J; junction bases left unmatched: 7. The CDR3 nucleotides read TGTGCCAGCAGCCAAGACCAGCCAGGGGGCCTCTACGAGCAGTACTTC. This translates into CASSQDQPGGLYEQYF.

The chain carries TRBV27 and TRBJ1-5; D remains ambiguous. The CDR3 loop spans 14 amino acids. Per germline, CDR1 MNHEY and CDR2 SMNVEV (reference sequence). The germline V and J ends were trimmed by 5 bases and 4 bases, with 12 bases remaining between them. CDR3 region: CASSRRGINQPQHF. The CDR3 DNA is TGTGCCAGCAGTCGTAGAGGAATAAATCAGCCCCAGCATTTT.

This chain connects TRBV11-3 to TRBJ2-1, with 12 bases identical to TRBD2. V lost 5 bases, J lost 7 bases, and 6 bases stayed unmatched. Germline V CDR1 and CDR2: SGHNT, YENEEA. The CDR3 sequence is 15 residues long. The CDR3 sequence is CASSPRTSGKNEQFF. The CDR3 DNA is TGTGCCAGCAGCCCCCGGACTAGCGGGAAGAATGAGCAGTTCTTC.

The chain carries TRBV28 and TRBJ1-4, with 9 bases aligning to TRBD1. J was trimmed by 5 bases and V by 5 bases; bases with no gene match: 3. The germline V gene encodes CDR1 MDHEN and CDR2 SYDVKM. The CDR3 has 14 amino acids. CDR3 nucleotide sequence: TGTGCCAGCAGTCGGACAGGGGTCAATGAAAAACTGTTTTTT. Its translation is CASSRTGVNEKLFF.

The chain is built from TRBV30 and TRBJ2-7, with TRBD2 matching 11 bases. The germline CDR1 and CDR2 sequences are GTSNPN and SVGIG (reference sequence). V dropped 1 base and J dropped 4; count of bases not matched to a gene: 3. This CDR3 has 14 residues. In DNA form, the CDR3 reads TGTGCCTGGAGTGGACTAGCGGGACTTTACGAGCAGTACTTC. This sequence encodes CAWSGLAGLYEQYF.

This clone was seen a handful of times. Here the CDR3 DNA reads TGTGCCAGTAGTATTCCGTTCTGGGAGGGCCTTATCATGGACAACACCGGGGAGCTGTTTTTT. It translates to CASSIPFWEGLIMDNTGELFF. The J gene is TRBJ2-2, the V gene TRBV19, with 7 bases that match TRBD2. The V gene end was trimmed by 3 bases and the J gene end by 2 bases; junction bases not matched to a gene: 21. CDR1 LNHDA and CDR2 SQIVND come from the germline V gene (reference sequence). The CDR3 runs to 21 residues.

The V call is TRBV30, the J call TRBJ2-1; TRBD2 matches at 7 bases. V lost 2 bases to trimming and J lost 4 bases; unmatched junction nucleotides: 5. This CDR3 spans 14 amino acids. Germline-derived CDR1 and CDR2 are GTSNPN and SVGIG (reference sequence). The CDR3 nucleotides read TGTGCCTGGAGTCGGGCTAGCGGTTACAATGAGCAGTTCTTC. Protein product: CAWSRASGYNEQFF.

V is TRBV9 and J is TRBJ2-1; a weak D match, TRBD1 (6 bases). Germline V gives CDR1 SGDLS, CDR2 YYNGEE. Trimming removed 0 bases from V and 1 base from J, with 14 bases in between. This CDR3 contains 17 residues. CDR3 bases: TGTGCCAGCAGCGTAGTGGGGACACCCAGGTCCTACAATGAGCAGTTCTTC. It translates to CASSVVGTPRSYNEQFF.

The gene calls are TRBV11-3 and TRBJ1-1, with no clear D. This CDR3 spans 13 amino acids. Deletions cut 1 base from V and 8 bases from J, with 11 bases between. The germline V gene has CDR1 SGHNT and CDR2 YENEEA. Here the CDR3 reads CASSLGPKREAFF. CDR3 DNA sequence: TGTGCCAGCAGCTTAGGACCTAAGAGGGAAGCTTTCTTT.

The chain carries TRBV7-9 and TRBJ1-2; D not resolved. V lost 2 bases to trimming and J lost 4 bases, with 5 bases between them. This CDR3 spans 12 amino acids. Germline CDR1 and CDR2: SEHNR and FQNEAQ (reference sequence). The CDR3, as DNA: TGTGCCAGCAGCTTATTCCTCTATGGCTACACCTTC. Translation: CASSLFLYGYTF.

The V call is TRBV5-1, the J call TRBJ2-5; 10 bases fit TRBD1. With 4 bases clipped from V and 5 bases from J, the junction kept 5 bases outside the gene matches. The CDR3 runs 14 residues. The V gene's germline CDR1 is SGHRS and CDR2 YFSETQ. CDR3 nucleotide sequence: TGCGCCAGCAGCCTGGGACAGGGGTTCGAGACCCAGTACTTC. Its translation is CASSLGQGFETQYF.

The J gene is TRBJ2-2, the V gene TRBV13; 7 bases map to TRBD2. The CDR3 is made up of 17 amino acids. The germline gives CDR1 PRHDT, CDR2 FYEKMQ (reference sequence). V trimming: 5 bases; J trimming: 1 base; junction bases outside the gene matches: 10. The CDR3 nucleotides read TGTGCCAGCAGCCGAGAAACTAGCGCCGTGAACACCGGGGAGCTGTTTTTT. Translating gives CASSRETSAVNTGELFF.

This clone was seen only once. V is TRBV15 and J is TRBJ2-5; tentative D call: TRBD2 (6 bases). Germline CDR1 reads LNHNV; CDR2 reads YYDKDF (reference sequence). Trimming stripped 2 bases from V and 3 bases from J, with 16 bases between. This CDR3 spans 16 amino acids. CDR3 protein: CATSRHTGTLKETQYF. The CDR3, as DNA: TGTGCCACCAGCAGACACACCGGGACTCTTAAAGAGACCCAGTACTTC.

V gene TRBV27 combines with J gene TRBJ1-2; TRBD1 matches 10 bases. Germline V gene data show CDR1 as MNHEY and CDR2 as SMNVEV (reference sequence). Trimming at V came to 5 bases and at J to 6 bases, leaving 6 bases not matched to a gene. CDR3 size: 14 residues. For the CDR3, the DNA is TGTGCCAGCAGTAGCGACAGGGGGCGCGATGGCTACACCTTC. Protein sequence: CASSSDRGRDGYTF.

The rearrangement links TRBV7-9 to TRBJ1-5; 8 nucleotides agree with TRBD1. The junction had 9 bases not matched to a gene; V was cut back by 1 base and J by 7 bases. The CDR3 sequence is 16 residues long. The germline V gene has CDR1 SEHNR and CDR2 FQNEAQ (reference sequence). Here the CDR3 DNA reads TGTGCCAGCAGCTTAGGGGACCAGGGGGCAGGACAGCCCCAGCATTTT. This translates into CASSLGDQGAGQPQHF.

V usage is TRBV5-1 and J usage is TRBJ1-4; D possibly corresponds to TRBD1 (6 bases). The CDR3 covers 15 residues. Trimming left V 5 bases short and J 3 bases short, with 14 bases between. Germline V gene data show CDR1 as SGHRS and CDR2 as YFSETQ. In DNA, the CDR3 is TGCGCCAGCAGGAATGTGCCAGGGGCTAATGAAAAACTGTTTTTT. This sequence encodes CASRNVPGANEKLFF.

This chain links TRBV5-4 with TRBJ2-3, with 9 nucleotides matching TRBD1. After removal of 4 bases from V and 3 bases from J, the junction contained 3 bases not matched to a gene. Germline V gene sequence: CDR1 SGHNT, CDR2 YYREEE (reference sequence). This CDR3 spans 14 amino acids. The CDR3 is CASSVDRGTDTQYF. The CDR3 bases are TGTGCCAGCAGCGTGGACAGGGGTACAGATACGCAGTATTTT.

This clone showed up just once. The CDR3 coding sequence is TGTGCCAGCTTACTCCAAGGGACTAGCGGGACCGAGCAGTACTTC. It is translated as CASLLQGTSGTEQYF. V and J are TRBV5-6 and TRBJ2-7; TRBD2 matches at 13 bases. The V segment lost 7 bases and the J segment 6 bases; nucleotides outside the gene matches: 10. This CDR3 is built from 15 residues. Germline CDR1 reads SGHDT; CDR2 reads YYEEEE.

J is TRBJ1-3 and V is TRBV30; TRBD1 matches 8 bases. With 0 bases clipped from V and 0 bases from J, the junction kept 4 bases outside the gene matches. Germline CDR1 GTSNPN, CDR2 SVGIG (reference sequence). The CDR3 runs to 16 residues. CDR3 loop: CAWSVEQGVSGNTIYF. CDR3 in DNA: TGTGCCTGGAGTGTGGAACAGGGGGTCTCTGGAAACACCATATATTTT.

This rearrangement joins TRBV7-6 to TRBJ2-5; the match to TRBD1 covers 7 bases. Losses at the gene ends were 2 bases for V and 2 bases for J; bases not matched to a gene: 5. The CDR3 is made up of 15 amino acids. CDR1 SGHVS and CDR2 FNYEAQ come from the germline V gene. The CDR3 DNA sequence: TGTGCCAGCAGCTTAAATAACAGGGGACAAGAGACCCAGTACTTC. Translation gives CASSLNNRGQETQYF.

The chain links TRBV30 to TRBJ1-3; the D gene is possibly TRBD1 (5 bases). V dropped 8 bases and J dropped 4 bases, with 12 bases sitting between them. This CDR3 has 12 residues. Germline loops: CDR1 GTSNPN, CDR2 SVGIG (reference sequence). The CDR3 is CAGRGIGNTIYF. CDR3 bases: TGTGCCGGTAGGGGTATCGGAAACACCATATATTTT.

This chain links TRBV14 with TRBJ2-6; perhaps TRBD2 as D (6 bases). The V gene lost 1 base and the J gene lost 0 bases, with 7 bases spanning the gap. Germline V gene lookup returns CDR1 SGHDN and CDR2 FVKESK. The CDR3 extends over 16 amino acids. CDR3 sequence reads: CASSQGRGSGANVLTF. The CDR3 coding sequence is TGTGCCAGCAGCCAAGGGCGGGGCTCTGGGGCCAACGTCCTGACTTTC. Full variable domain (rest looked up from reference TRBV14 and TRBJ2-6): EAGVTQFPSHSVIEKGQTVTLRCDPISGHDNLYWYRRVMGKEIKFLLHFVKESKQDESGMPNNRFLAERTGGTYSTLKVQPAELEDSGVYFCASSQGRGSGANVLTFGAGSRLTVL.

The chain combines TRBV7-9 with TRBJ1-1; D is unresolved. This CDR3 region has 14 residues. Germline V gene data show CDR1 as SEHNR and CDR2 as FQNEAQ (reference sequence). V shed 7 bases and J shed 1 base, with 13 bases lying between them. The CDR3 DNA sequence: TGTGCCAGCATCTCTCGGGGAGGGAACACTGAAGCTTTCTTT. It specifies CASISRGGNTEAFF.

V is TRBV19 and J is TRBJ1-1, with no clear D. Germline-derived CDR1 and CDR2 are LNHDA and SQIVND (reference sequence). The ends were cut back, 2 bases at V and 1 base at J, with 17 bases in the middle. The CDR3 has 17 amino acids. The CDR3 sequence: CASSIYMWYRGNTEAFF. CDR3 bases: TGTGCCAGTAGTATATATATGTGGTACCGCGGGAACACTGAAGCTTTCTTT.

The CDR3 DNA sequence: TGTGCCAGTAGCATGGAAGACAGGGTTAGGGAGCAGTTCTTC. Its protein product is CASSMEDRVREQFF. The chain recombines TRBV19 with TRBJ2-1; 7 bases are shared with TRBD1. The V gene's germline CDR1 is LNHDA and CDR2 SQIVND (reference sequence). Trimming took 6 bases from V and 10 from J; bases not matched to a gene: 12. The CDR3 spans 14 residues.